These 24 T cell receptor beta chains were all obtained from the same sample, sequenced in a study of HIV-infected patients and healthy controls. cDNA was made from approximately 500 ng RNA using alpha and beta constant primers. Each of the alpha and beta chains got its own library through chain-specific third strand synthesis with indices. Each CDR3 protein is one row after TCRdb ran MiXCR on the 5' RACE reads. The sample lists some 25,000 distinct CDR3 sequences; 7.5% to 10% were seen once. No cell fractionation was done, so the repertoire covers all unsorted peripheral blood T cells. The sequencing sample was made of blood. The receptors here all came from an adult in good health.

The chain links TRBV3-1 to TRBJ1-5; maybe TRBD1 (6 bases). The V and J ends lost 1 base and 4 bases respectively, with 11 bases between them. The germline CDR1 and CDR2 sequences are LGHDT and YNNKEL (reference sequence). This CDR3 contains 15 residues. CDR3 nucleotide sequence: TGTGCCAGCAGCCAAGTCTCAGGGGATAATCAGCCCCAGCATTTT. It codes for CASSQVSGDNQPQHF.

This clonotype showed up many times. J is TRBJ1-1 and V is TRBV6-2 or TRBV6-3, with 7 bases that match TRBD1. Germline CDR1 is MNHEY and CDR2 is SVGEGT. Trimming removed 5 bases from V and 4 bases from J; junction bases left unmatched: 7. The CDR3 totals 14 residues. CDR3 loop: CASSTTGASTEAFF. As DNA, the CDR3 is TGTGCCAGCAGTACTACAGGGGCCAGCACTGAAGCTTTCTTT.

This clonotype was recorded a few times. The chain employs TRBV6-1 and TRBJ2-3, with 7 bases that match TRBD1. V dropped 8 bases and J dropped 5; count of bases not matched to a gene: 13. CDR1 is MNHNS and CDR2 is SASEGT in the germline V gene. This CDR3 region has 15 residues. As DNA, the CDR3 is TGTGCCAGCCTTATCGGGACAGCCCGGCAAGATACGCAGTATTTT. Translated: CASLIGTARQDTQYF.

The chain combines TRBV5-4 with TRBJ2-7; D unclear. Germline V gene lookup returns CDR1 SGHNT and CDR2 YYREEE (reference sequence). V lost 1 base to trimming and J lost 2 bases, with 4 bases between them. The CDR3 covers 12 residues. The CDR3 region is CASSLFPYEQYF. The CDR3 region has the DNA TGTGCCAGCAGCTTGTTCCCCTACGAGCAGTACTTC.

This clonotype was seen at least ten times. The V call is TRBV2, the J call TRBJ1-1; D remains unclear. The CDR3 loop spans 14 amino acids. The germline CDR1 and CDR2 sequences are SNHLY and FYNNEI. Trimming shortened V by 7 bases and J by 0 bases, and 12 bases separated the two germline ends. CDR3 loop: CASTPSVVNTEAFF. DNA for the CDR3: TGTGCCAGCACCCCGTCGGTAGTGAACACTGAAGCTTTCTTT.

This clonotype turned up a few times. The chain couples TRBV2 to TRBJ2-3; D ambiguous. This CDR3 comprises 13 residues. V was shortened by 9 bases and J by 7 bases, with 17 bases between the two germline ends. CDR1 is SNHLY, CDR2 FYNNEI, per germline. This chain's CDR3 is CARGRVGINTQYF. CDR3 nucleotides: TGTGCCAGAGGACGGGTAGGAATTAATACGCAGTATTTT.

This clonotype was detected a few times. The chain joins TRBV4-3 to TRBJ1-5; TRBD1 agrees at 8 bases. This CDR3 comprises 15 residues. The trim removed 0 bases at V and 7 bases at J, leaving 5 bases unmatched. Germline CDR1 reads LGHNA; CDR2 reads YSLEER. CDR3 sequence reads: CASSQDPTGDQPQHF. CDR3 bases: TGCGCCAGCAGCCAAGATCCGACAGGGGACCAGCCCCAGCATTTT.

This clonotype has a handful of counts. This chain uses TRBV5-1 with TRBJ2-5; D is unclear. Looked up from germline, CDR1 is SGHRS and CDR2 is YFSETQ. Trimming removed 3 bases from V and 5 bases from J, with 14 bases in between. The CDR3 contains 14 residues. CDR3 DNA sequence: TGCGCCAGCAGCTCCGAGGTAGTGGGGGAGACCCAGTACTTC. Protein: CASSSEVVGETQYF.

The sample holds a few counts of this clonotype. V and J are TRBV5-5 and TRBJ2-5; 8 nucleotides line up with TRBD1. The CDR3 has 17 amino acids. CDR1 SGHKS and CDR2 YYEKEE come from the germline V gene (reference sequence). V lost 4 bases and J lost 9; bases outside the gene matches: 20. Here the CDR3 DNA reads TGTGCCAGCAGCCCACCCCTTAAGGACAGGGTCCGATACTCCCAGTACTTC. The encoded protein is CASSPPLKDRVRYSQYF. Looking up the rest from reference TRBV5-5 and TRBJ2-5 gives the full variable domain: DAGVTQSPTHLIKTRGQQVTLRCSPISGHKSVSWYQQVLGQGPQFIFQYYEKEERGRGNFPDRFSARQFPNYSSELNVNALLLGDSALYLCASSPPLKDRVRYSQYFGPGTRLLVL.

In its sample, this clonotype was seen a few times. The rearrangement uses TRBV30 and TRBJ2-6, with 7 nucleotides matching TRBD1. The germline V gene encodes CDR1 GTSNPN and CDR2 SVGIG (reference sequence). This CDR3 is built from 16 residues. Trimming at V came to 4 bases and at J to 0 bases, leaving 6 bases not matched to a gene. CDR3 sequence: CAWTGTVVSGANVLTF. CDR3 DNA: TGTGCCTGGACGGGGACAGTTGTCTCTGGGGCCAACGTCCTGACTTTC.

This clonotype was seen at least ten times. This chain connects TRBV4-3 to TRBJ2-5; 8 nucleotides align to TRBD2. The J segment lost 5 bases and the V segment lost 4 bases, leaving 12 bases of the junction unmatched. The length of the CDR3 is 16 residues. CDR1 and CDR2 from the germline V gene are LGHNA and YSLEER. The CDR3 is CASSPPDQRGSETQYF. As DNA, the CDR3 is TGCGCCAGCAGCCCCCCAGACCAGCGGGGGAGTGAGACCCAGTACTTC.

A few counts support this clonotype. The rearrangement joins TRBV25-1 to TRBJ1-1; D uncertain. Trimming stripped 2 bases from V and 2 bases from J, with 9 bases between. Germline loops: CDR1 MGHDK, CDR2 SYGVNS. The CDR3 is made up of 14 amino acids. The CDR3: CASSENSGNTEAFF. The CDR3 coding sequence is TGTGCCAGCAGTGAAAATTCGGGAAACACTGAAGCTTTCTTT.

This chain joins TRBV28 and TRBJ1-5; 8 bases are shared with TRBD1. Per germline, CDR1 MDHEN and CDR2 SYDVKM. The CDR3 has 17 residues. The trim removed 5 bases at V and 1 base at J, leaving 10 bases unmatched. CDR3 loop: CASSPHRGAKSNQPQHF. The CDR3, as DNA: TGTGCCAGCAGTCCACACAGGGGGGCGAAGAGCAATCAGCCCCAGCATTTT.

V and J are TRBV29-1 and TRBJ2-3; D is perhaps TRBD2 (6 bases). V was trimmed by 7 bases and J by 0 bases, leaving 14 bases between them. Germline CDR1 reads SQVTM; CDR2 reads ANQGSEA. There are 14 residues in the CDR3. The CDR3 DNA sequence: TGCAGCGGCAGGGTTGGGAGGAGCACAGATACGCAGTATTTT. This sequence encodes CSGRVGRSTDTQYF.

This clonotype was observed many times. This chain joins TRBV7-9 and TRBJ1-1; D gene ambiguous. Trimming stripped 3 bases from V and 3 bases from J, with 11 bases between. The germline V gene encodes CDR1 SEHNR and CDR2 FQNEAQ (reference sequence). The CDR3 length is 14 residues. The CDR3, as DNA: TGTGCCAGCAGCTTTCAGAACGGAGACACTGAAGCTTTCTTT. It specifies CASSFQNGDTEAFF.

This clonotype has at least ten counts. This chain joins TRBV5-4 and TRBJ1-1, with 7 bases that match TRBD1. Germline assignment: CDR1 SGHNT and CDR2 YYREEE (reference sequence). J was trimmed by 0 bases and V by 0 bases; bases with no gene match: 14. This CDR3 has 19 amino acids. The CDR3 is CASSLAIRVRGGMNTEAFF. The DNA of the CDR3 is TGTGCCAGCAGCTTGGCCATTAGGGTCAGGGGGGGAATGAACACTGAAGCTTTCTTT. The entire variable domain, with the rest obtained from reference TRBV5-4 and TRBJ1-1, is as follows: ETGVTQSPTHLIKTRGQQVTLRCSSQSGHNTVSWYQQALGQGPQFIFQYYREEENGRGNFPPRFSGLQFPNYSSELNVNALELDDSALYLCASSLAIRVRGGMNTEAFFGQGTRLTVV.

The chain employs TRBV7-9 and TRBJ2-3; TRBD1 might be the D (6 bases). Germline CDR1 and CDR2: SEHNR and FQNEAQ (reference sequence). The CDR3 extends over 14 amino acids. The V end was cut by 4 bases, the J end by 1 base, with 9 bases between. CDR3 loop: CASSSTGRTDTQYF. CDR3 in DNA: TGTGCCAGCAGCTCGACAGGACGCACAGATACGCAGTATTTT.

Many counts were recorded for this clonotype. The rearrangement joins TRBV20-1 to TRBJ2-1, with D tentatively TRBD2 (5 bases). The V end lost 2 bases, the J end lost 6 bases, and 23 bases lay between the germline ends. The CDR3 runs to 17 residues. The germline V gene has CDR1 DFQATT and CDR2 SNEGSKA (reference sequence). The CDR3 DNA reads TGCAGTGCTAGACTCCGAACCATCCCCTTTCGGGGCAATGAGCAGTTCTTC. Residues: CSARLRTIPFRGNEQFF.

This clonotype was counted many times. The chain carries TRBV20-1 and TRBJ2-5; 9 bases align to TRBD1. V was clipped by 2 bases and J by 5 bases; unmatched bases: 9. The CDR3 spans 15 residues. CDR1 and CDR2 from the germline V gene are DFQATT and SNEGSKA (reference sequence). The CDR3 is CSARSDRGFEETQYF. The CDR3 region has the DNA TGCAGTGCTAGATCTGACAGGGGGTTCGAGGAGACCCAGTACTTC.

This clonotype has at least ten counts. This chain uses TRBV20-1 with TRBJ1-1; 8 bases are shared with TRBD1. Germline CDR1 DFQATT, CDR2 SNEGSKA (reference sequence). The CDR3 spans 13 residues. V lost 5 bases, J lost 7 bases, and 9 bases stayed unmatched. The CDR3 nucleotides are TGCAGTGCTCCCTCAGGGGGCCTAGGTGAAGCTTTCTTT. The encoded protein is CSAPSGGLGEAFF.

The sample holds many counts of this clonotype. The V and J genes are TRBV12-3 or TRBV12-4 and TRBJ2-7, with 10 bases aligning to TRBD1. Germline trimming cut 6 bases from V and 3 bases from J; bases unmatched to any gene: 5. This CDR3 has 14 amino acids. The DNA of the CDR3 is TGTGCCAGCAGACCCCGGGACAGGGGCTACGAGCAGTACTTC. Its translation is CASRPRDRGYEQYF.

This clonotype was counted at least ten times. The V and J genes are TRBV5-6 and TRBJ1-5, with a possible D match to TRBD1 (5 bases). The V end lost 2 bases, the J end lost 5 bases, and 17 bases lay between the germline ends. The CDR3 extends over 16 amino acids. Germline loops: CDR1 SGHDT, CDR2 YYEEEE. The CDR3 region is CASSLKARGSYQPQHF. In DNA form, the CDR3 reads TGTGCCAGCAGCTTAAAGGCCCGGGGCTCCTATCAGCCCCAGCATTTT. Together with reference TRBV5-6 and TRBJ1-5, the CDR3 gives the full variable domain: DAGVTQSPTHLIKTRGQQVTLRCSPKSGHDTVSWYQQALGQGPQFIFQYYEEEERQRGNFPDRFSGHQFPNYSSELNVNALLLGDSALYLCASSLKARGSYQPQHFGDGTRLSIL.

There are many counts of this clonotype. The chain uses TRBV12-3 or TRBV12-4 and TRBJ2-3; 7 nucleotides align to TRBD2. The J segment lost 4 bases and the V segment lost 7 bases, leaving 8 bases of the junction unmatched. The CDR3 totals 14 residues. The CDR3 protein is CASIIGGGSDTQYF. The CDR3 region has the DNA TGTGCCAGCATTATTGGGGGGGGATCAGATACGCAGTATTTT.

This clonotype was detected ten times or more. The V call is TRBV27, the J call TRBJ1-1, with a tentative D call TRBD1 (5 bases). The CDR3 is 14 amino acids. V was pared by 1 base and J by 1 base, with 7 bases between. Germline CDR1 MNHEY, CDR2 SMNVEV (reference sequence). The CDR3 DNA is TGTGCCAGCAGTTTATTTACAGGGAACACTGAAGCTTTCTTT. It is translated as CASSLFTGNTEAFF.